Following are 32 T cell receptor beta chains from one sample sequenced in a study of shared clonotypes between healthy human individuals. Method: immunoSEQ multiplex PCR; TCRdb's copy keeps in-frame clones and lacks some. The sample lists 1.4 million to 1.5 million clones; roughly 96% were seen once. Sequencing was carried out using naive CD4+ T cells sorted from blood. Described subset: CD45RA+ positively selected. Receptors originate from a man in his thirties or forties in good health.

This chain joins TRBV15 and TRBJ1-5; a weak D match, TRBD1 (5 bases). V lost 1 base and J 1 base, leaving 11 bases between the germline ends. This CDR3 comprises 16 residues. Germline V gene data show CDR1 as LNHNV and CDR2 as YYDKDF (reference sequence). CDR3 sequence: CATSRVATESNQPQHF. The CDR3 nucleotides read TGTGCCACCAGCAGAGTAGCGACAGAGAGCAATCAGCCCCAGCATTTT.

There are many counts of this clone. This same CDR3 is encoded by further DNA sequences in the sample. The V call is TRBV11-2, the J call TRBJ2-7; D is perhaps TRBD1 (5 bases). The CDR3 is made up of 15 amino acids. V lost 0 bases to trimming and J lost 0 bases, with 9 bases between them. Germline-derived CDR1 and CDR2 are SGHAT and FQNNGV. CDR3 residues: CASSLEGDSSYEQYF. CDR3 nucleotides: TGTGCCAGCAGCTTAGAAGGGGATAGCTCCTACGAGCAGTACTTC.

The genes are TRBV2 and TRBJ2-5; 8 bases are a match to TRBD1. Losses at the gene ends were 4 bases for V and 5 bases for J; bases not matched to a gene: 9. The CDR3 loop spans 15 amino acids. CDR1 and CDR2 (germline): SNHLY, FYNNEI. The CDR3, as DNA: TGTGCCAGCAGTGTCCTTACAGGGGGAGGTGAGACCCAGTACTTC. Protein: CASSVLTGGGETQYF.

This clone came up many times. The chain couples TRBV5-1 to TRBJ1-3; 8 nucleotides line up with TRBD1. This CDR3 spans 19 amino acids. After removal of 3 bases from V and 0 bases from J, the junction contained 14 bases not matched to a gene. Germline CDR1 is SGHRS and CDR2 is YFSETQ. CDR3 sequence (DNA): TGCGCCAGCAGCTCCGTCGGACAGGGTACTCACCCCTCTGGAAACACCATATATTTT. Translation gives CASSSVGQGTHPSGNTIYF.

This clone was counted once. V gene TRBV4-1 combines with J gene TRBJ2-5; D gene uncertain. Trimming left V 6 bases short and J 7 bases short, with 15 bases between. CDR1 and CDR2 (germline): MGHRA, YSYEKL. The CDR3 runs 13 residues. The CDR3 coding sequence is TGCGCCAGCAGTCTTGACCCTGGTGGGACCCAGTACTTC. It encodes CASSLDPGGTQYF.

The chain joins TRBV11-3 to TRBJ2-1; the match to TRBD2 covers 9 bases. The CDR3 contains 15 residues. Trimming removed 5 bases from V and 8 bases from J; junction bases left unmatched: 10. Per germline, CDR1 SGHNT and CDR2 YENEEA. The CDR3 coding sequence is TGTGCCAGCAGCCCCGGGACTAGCCGGCGGGATGAGCAGTTCTTC. Amino acid sequence: CASSPGTSRRDEQFF.

The genes are TRBV19 and TRBJ2-3; D ambiguous. The CDR3 is made up of 14 amino acids. V was cut by 3 bases and J by 2 bases, with 9 bases left in between. The germline CDR1 and CDR2 sequences are LNHDA and SQIVND (reference sequence). The CDR3 protein is CASSILGATDTQYF. In DNA, the CDR3 is TGTGCCAGTAGTATCCTAGGTGCCACAGATACGCAGTATTTT.

V usage is TRBV7-9 and J usage is TRBJ2-1, with 10 bases identical to TRBD2. This CDR3 contains 16 residues. Germline V gene lookup returns CDR1 SEHNR and CDR2 FQNEAQ (reference sequence). V shed 0 bases and J 5 bases; nucleotides not matched to a gene: 4. The CDR3: CASSLAGLAEDNEQFF. The CDR3 DNA reads as TGTGCCAGCAGCTTAGCCGGACTAGCGGAAGACAATGAGCAGTTCTTC.

The CDR3 sequence: CASSFLKQPQHF. In DNA, the CDR3 is TGTGCCAGCAGCTTCCTGAAGCAGCCCCAGCATTTT. This chain connects TRBV28 to TRBJ1-5; D is unresolved. Germline V gene data show CDR1 as MDHEN and CDR2 as SYDVKM. The V end lost 6 bases, the J end lost 7 bases, and 10 bases lay between the germline ends. This CDR3 comprises 12 residues.

This clone was found once. The chain couples TRBV27 to TRBJ2-7; 8 bases align to TRBD1. Germline lookup yields CDR1 MNHEY and CDR2 SMNVEV (reference sequence). With 3 bases clipped from V and 2 bases from J, the junction kept 6 bases outside the gene matches. The CDR3 runs to 15 residues. CDR3 in amino acids: CASSFPDRVTYEQYF. DNA for the CDR3: TGTGCCAGCAGTTTCCCGGACAGGGTAACCTACGAGCAGTACTTC.

The chain employs TRBV4-3 and TRBJ1-2, with TRBD1 matching 7 bases. The CDR3 totals 15 residues. Germline CDR1 and CDR2: LGHNA and YSLEER. J was trimmed by 4 bases and V by 3 bases; bases with no gene match: 8. CDR3 sequence: CASSQAEGQVYGYTF. The CDR3 region has the DNA TGCGCCAGCAGCCAGGCTGAAGGACAGGTCTATGGCTACACCTTC.

This chain joins TRBV19 and TRBJ2-5; D is unresolved. The CDR3 has 13 residues. Germline values: CDR1 LNHDA, CDR2 SQIVND (reference sequence). Trimming left V 4 bases short and J 1 base short, with 7 bases between. CDR3 in DNA: TGTGCCAGTAGTACCGCTATCCAAGAGACCCAGTACTTC. This gives the protein CASSTAIQETQYF.

The V gene is TRBV6-5, the J gene TRBJ2-7; D may match TRBD1 or TRBD2 (6 bases each). Germline-derived CDR1 and CDR2 are MNHEY and SVGAGI. The CDR3 extends over 16 amino acids. V was pared by 0 bases and J by 2 bases, with 14 bases between. The CDR3 protein is CASSYSVGGIAYEQYF. The CDR3 DNA reads as TGTGCCAGCAGTTACTCGGTGGGGGGCATAGCCTACGAGCAGTACTTC.

The V and J genes are TRBV9 and TRBJ1-2; 8 nucleotides line up with TRBD1. The CDR3 runs 13 residues. CDR1 and CDR2 (germline): SGDLS, YYNGEE. Trimming removed 4 bases from V and 8 bases from J; junction bases left unmatched: 7. This CDR3 reads CASSRQGAGGYTF. CDR3 DNA: TGTGCCAGCAGCCGCCAGGGGGCCGGCGGCTACACCTTC.

This chain connects TRBV18 to TRBJ2-4; D perhaps matches TRBD2 (5 bases). CDR3 size: 16 residues. V lost 3 bases and J 7 bases, leaving 19 bases between the germline ends. Germline assignment: CDR1 KGHSH and CDR2 LQKENI. In DNA, the CDR3 is TGTGCCAGCTCACCCACATATGGGAGTTTGGAGAACATTCAGTACTTC. Translated: CASSPTYGSLENIQYF.

This chain connects TRBV6-5 to TRBJ2-7; 9 bases are a match to TRBD1. Germline values: CDR1 MNHEY, CDR2 SVGAGI. This CDR3 spans 12 amino acids. With V trimmed by 7 bases and J by 3 bases, 1 base remained unmatched. CDR3 sequence (DNA): TGTGCCAGCAAGGGACAGGGCTACGAGCAGTACTTC. Its protein product is CASKGQGYEQYF.

This rearrangement joins TRBV28 to TRBJ2-2; D might be TRBD2 (7 bases). The germline gives CDR1 MDHEN, CDR2 SYDVKM. The CDR3 contains 16 residues. Trimming removed 5 bases at V and 3 bases at J, with 16 bases between. For the CDR3, the DNA is TGTGCCAGCAGTCTGCTCGGGGGGCATGACACCGGGGAGCTGTTTTTT. Its translation is CASSLLGGHDTGELFF.

The chain is built from TRBV6-1 and TRBJ2-5; 9 nucleotides agree with TRBD2. Per the germline V gene, CDR1 is MNHNS and CDR2 is SASEGT. The J segment lost 10 bases and the V segment lost 4 bases, leaving 16 bases of the junction unmatched. This CDR3 has 16 residues. The CDR3 nucleotides read TGTGCCAGCAGTGGGTCCTTAGGGGCGGGAGGGGAAGACCAGTACTTC. Translation: CASSGSLGAGGEDQYF.

Of note for this clone: Within the sample, other DNA sequences also encode this same CDR3. V and J are TRBV6-5 and TRBJ2-1; TRBD2 might be the D (5 bases). With 0 bases removed from V and 4 bases from J, the gap between germline ends came to 10 bases. The CDR3 loop spans 15 amino acids. The V gene's germline CDR1 is MNHEY and CDR2 SVGAGI. The CDR3 spells CASSYSTGSYNEQFF. For the CDR3, the DNA is TGTGCCAGCAGTTACTCGACGGGGAGTTACAATGAGCAGTTCTTC.

The J gene is TRBJ2-1, the V gene TRBV14; D is possibly TRBD1 (5 bases). The germline V gene encodes CDR1 SGHDN and CDR2 FVKESK. Deletions cut 1 base from V and 10 bases from J, with 11 bases between. The CDR3 has 13 amino acids. The CDR3 spells CASSQVLGLEQFF. CDR3 nucleotides: TGTGCCAGCAGCCAAGTTTTGGGGCTGGAGCAGTTCTTC.

This chain connects TRBV6-1 to TRBJ1-3; no reliable D call. Germline-derived CDR1 and CDR2 are MNHNS and SASEGT. The CDR3 has 15 residues. V lost 1 base and J lost 1, with 8 bases in between. This CDR3 reads CASSEDGGSGNTIYF. The CDR3 DNA is TGTGCCAGCAGTGAAGATGGCGGATCTGGAAACACCATATATTTT.

The chain joins TRBV19 to TRBJ1-4; a possible D gene is TRBD1 (5 bases). There are 15 residues in the CDR3. V was shortened by 7 bases and J by 5 bases, with 17 bases between the two germline ends. In germline, CDR1 is LNHDA, CDR2 SQIVND (reference sequence). CDR3 protein: CASNPSAGINEKLFF. The DNA for the CDR3 is TGTGCCAGTAACCCCTCGGCAGGGATAAATGAAAAACTGTTTTTT.

This clone has only one observation. The chain uses TRBV7-2 and TRBJ2-2; possible D gene TRBD2, 6 bases. V lost 5 bases, J lost 4 bases, and 14 bases lay in between. Germline CDR1 and CDR2: SGHTA and FQGNSA. The CDR3 has 15 residues. CDR3 sequence: CASSPRRDPTGELFF. The CDR3, as DNA: TGTGCCAGCAGCCCACGGAGGGACCCCACCGGGGAGCTGTTTTTT.

The chain recombines TRBV7-9 with TRBJ1-5, with 8 bases fitting TRBD1. Germline values: CDR1 SEHNR, CDR2 FQNEAQ (reference sequence). The CDR3 length is 16 residues. V shed 5 bases and J 4 bases; nucleotides not matched to a gene: 10. The CDR3 DNA is TGTGCCAGCAGCCGCCCTGGACAGGGACGGAATCAGCCCCAGCATTTT. Protein sequence: CASSRPGQGRNQPQHF.

This clone appeared a single time. The rearrangement uses TRBV7-3 and TRBJ1-2; weak D call: TRBD1 (5 bases). Trimming stripped 2 bases from V and 5 bases from J, with 15 bases between. This CDR3 region has 15 residues. Germline CDR1 reads SGHTA; CDR2 reads FQGTGA. In nucleotides, the CDR3 is TGTGCCAGCAGCTTAGCCCCCGGGGCGGAATATGGCTACACCTTC. Translated: CASSLAPGAEYGYTF.

The chain is built from TRBV5-1 and TRBJ2-7, with 13 bases matching TRBD2. The CDR3 totals 15 residues. Germline V CDR1 and CDR2: SGHRS, YFSETQ. J gave up 0 bases and V 5 bases, and 2 bases lay outside the gene matches. CDR3 loop: CASSWTSGSSYEQYF. The CDR3 DNA reads TGCGCCAGCAGTTGGACTAGCGGGAGCTCCTACGAGCAGTACTTC.

The chain recombines TRBV28 with TRBJ2-1, with TRBD2 identical over 12 bases. Trimming removed 1 base from V and 2 bases from J; junction bases left unmatched: 3. Germline V lookup: CDR1 MDHEN, CDR2 SYDVKM. The CDR3 covers 17 residues. CDR3 sequence: CASSLYPSGRAYNEQFF. CDR3 sequence (DNA): TGTGCCAGCAGTTTATATCCTAGCGGGAGGGCCTACAATGAGCAGTTCTTC.

A note on this clone: The same CDR3 also results from other DNA sequences found in this sample. This rearrangement joins TRBV5-1 to TRBJ2-1, with TRBD2 identical over 7 bases. V was pared by 10 bases and J by 3 bases, with 4 bases of the junction left unmatched. The CDR3 consists of 12 residues. Germline V gene lookup returns CDR1 SGHRS and CDR2 YFSETQ. The CDR3, as DNA: TGCGCCTCGGGGGACTACTACAATGAGCAGTTCTTC. Its protein is CASGDYYNEQFF.

The chain employs TRBV4-3 and TRBJ2-1; TRBD2 matches at 7 bases. CDR1 and CDR2 from the germline V gene are LGHNA and YSLEER. The junction had 11 bases not matched to a gene; V was cut back by 0 bases and J by 3 bases. The CDR3 runs to 18 residues. The CDR3 nucleotides read TGCGCCAGCAGCCAAGAGTTTGGAGGGAGGGCCCTCTACAATGAGCAGTTCTTC. The encoded protein is CASSQEFGGRALYNEQFF.

The genes are TRBV7-2 and TRBJ1-4; D gene unclear. CDR1 is SGHTA and CDR2 is FQGNSA in the germline V gene. This CDR3 region has 16 residues. With 0 bases removed from V and 4 bases from J, the gap between germline ends came to 12 bases. For the CDR3, the DNA is TGTGCCAGCAGCTTAGCGCTTCGGAGGCTTAATGAAAAACTGTTTTTT. Translation: CASSLALRRLNEKLFF.

The rearrangement links TRBV7-2 to TRBJ2-7; 9 nucleotides align to TRBD1. With 1 base clipped from V and 2 bases from J, the junction kept 3 bases outside the gene matches. The CDR3 runs 15 residues. Per germline, CDR1 SGHTA and CDR2 FQGNSA. CDR3 coding DNA: TGTGCCAGCAGCTTAGGGGACAGGGAGACCTACGAGCAGTACTTC. Encoded protein: CASSLGDRETYEQYF.

The genes are TRBV28 and TRBJ2-7; 11 bases match TRBD1. V was pared by 11 bases and J by 7 bases, with 7 bases of the junction left unmatched. This CDR3 has 12 residues. Germline values: CDR1 MDHEN, CDR2 SYDVKM. CDR3 in DNA: TGTGCCGGGGGGACAGGGGGTTATGAGCAGTACTTC. Protein product: CAGGTGGYEQYF. Looking up the rest from reference TRBV28 and TRBJ2-7 gives the full variable domain: DVKVTQSSRYLVKRTGEKVFLECVQDMDHENMFWYRQDPGLGLRLIYFSYDVKMKEKGDIPEGYSVSREKKERFSLILESASTNQTSMYLCAGGTGGYEQYFGPGTRLTVT.